Presented here are 21 T cell receptor beta chains from one specimen sequenced in a study of beta chain features in type 1 diabetes. No antigen has been assigned to these receptors. Study-level findings and limits: People with Type 1 diabetes carried modestly yet significantly shorter TCRB CDR3s in all four CD4+ subsets.

As every portion of the isolated RNA was reverse transcribed, the sequencing read expressed TCRB transcripts. Only in-frame clones appear in the TCRdb table, and some are missing; sequencing was by immunoSEQ multiplex PCR. The sample yields some 290,000 clones, roughly 13% seen once. What was sequenced was naive CD4+ T cells from blood. Receptors were obtained from a man aged 25 to 40 with type 1 diabetes.

V is TRBV5-4 and J is TRBJ2-5, with TRBD2 matching 10 bases. The CDR3 spans 16 residues. V trimming: 2 bases; J trimming: 1 base; junction bases outside the gene matches: 5. Germline loops: CDR1 SGHNT, CDR2 YYREEE (reference sequence). This CDR3 reads CASSLPSGSSQETQYF. CDR3 nucleotide sequence: TGTGCCAGCAGCTTACCTAGCGGGAGCTCCCAAGAGACCCAGTACTTC.

This clone was observed a few times. J is TRBJ2-1 and V is TRBV4-2; TRBD2 is a possible D gene (5 bases). The length of the CDR3 is 17 residues. The V gene's germline CDR1 is LGHNA and CDR2 YNFKEQ. Between the trimmed V and J ends, which lost 2 bases and 4 bases, there was a span of 18 bases. The CDR3 nucleotides are TGTGCCAGCAGCCAAAACGGAGGAAGGTCGTGGTACAATGAGCAGTTCTTC. It codes for CASSQNGGRSWYNEQFF.

There are a few counts of this clone. The CDR3 sequence is CASSLLSGGFSGANVLTF. The CDR3 coding sequence is TGTGCCAGCAGCTTGTTGTCGGGAGGTTTTTCTGGGGCCAACGTCCTGACTTTC. The rearrangement joins TRBV7-9 to TRBJ2-6; 7 bases are shared with TRBD2. The CDR3 spans 18 residues. V gave up 3 bases and J gave up 1 base; unmatched junction bases: 9. The germline gives CDR1 SEHNR, CDR2 FQNEAQ (reference sequence).

This clone has a handful of counts. V usage is TRBV5-1 and J usage is TRBJ2-7; D might be TRBD1 (5 bases). The CDR3 contains 13 residues. The germline V and J ends were trimmed by 2 bases and 3 bases, with 9 bases remaining between them. Germline V gene lookup returns CDR1 SGHRS and CDR2 YFSETQ. The DNA for the CDR3 is TGCGCCAGCAGCTTAAAAGACAGCTACGAGCAGTACTTC. Translating gives CASSLKDSYEQYF.

This clone has more than one count but fewer than ten. The chain combines TRBV14 with TRBJ1-1; D remains ambiguous. Trimming stripped 0 bases from V and 5 bases from J, with 7 bases between. The CDR3 is 13 amino acids. Germline CDR1 SGHDN, CDR2 FVKESK. The CDR3 spells CASSQERGTEAFF. DNA for the CDR3: TGTGCCAGCAGCCAAGAACGAGGGACTGAAGCTTTCTTT. Combining the CDR3 with reference TRBV14 and TRBJ1-1 gives the whole variable domain EAGVTQFPSHSVIEKGQTVTLRCDPISGHDNLYWYRRVMGKEIKFLLHFVKESKQDESGMPNNRFLAERTGGTYSTLKVQPAELEDSGVYFCASSQERGTEAFFGQGTRLTVV.

This chain joins TRBV9 and TRBJ2-1; 10 bases fit TRBD2. There are 15 residues in the CDR3. Trimming removed 4 bases from V and 12 bases from J; junction bases left unmatched: 13. Germline loops: CDR1 SGDLS, CDR2 YYNGEE. The CDR3 reads CASSPRGLAGVWQFF. CDR3 nucleotides: TGTGCCAGCAGCCCTCGCGGGCTAGCGGGGGTTTGGCAGTTCTTC.

The V gene is TRBV6-6, the J gene TRBJ2-3; possibly TRBD2 for D (5 bases). V shed 10 bases and J shed 6 bases, with 8 bases lying between them. CDR1 and CDR2 (germline): MNHNY, SVGAGI (reference sequence). CDR3 length: 10 amino acids. This chain's CDR3 is CATAVDTQYF. CDR3 coding DNA: TGTGCCACAGCGGTGGATACGCAGTATTTT.

This clone occurred once. The rearrangement uses TRBV6-5 and TRBJ2-1; the D gene is possibly TRBD2 (5 bases). Trimming removed 9 bases at V and 2 bases at J, with 14 bases between. Per germline, CDR1 MNHEY and CDR2 SVGAGI. The CDR3 has 14 amino acids. For the CDR3, the DNA is TGTGCCAGTATAGCGAGACCACCCTACAATGAGCAGTTCTTC. Translated, it gives CASIARPPYNEQFF.

V gene TRBV28 combines with J gene TRBJ2-1; 11 bases match TRBD1. With V trimmed by 3 bases and J by 6 bases, 1 base remained unmatched. Germline V gives CDR1 MDHEN, CDR2 SYDVKM. The CDR3 is made up of 14 amino acids. CDR3 sequence: CASSLDRGRNEQFF. The CDR3 DNA is TGTGCCAGCAGTTTGGACAGGGGGCGCAATGAGCAGTTCTTC.

This CDR3 is CASSRRADSYNEQFF. CDR3 DNA sequence: TGTGCCAGCAGCCGGCGGGCGGACTCCTACAATGAGCAGTTCTTC. This sequence joins TRBV9 and TRBJ2-1; TRBD2 might be the D (5 bases). The length of the CDR3 is 15 residues. Germline V lookup: CDR1 SGDLS, CDR2 YYNGEE. V lost 4 bases and J 0 bases, leaving 11 bases between the germline ends. Together with reference TRBV9 and TRBJ2-1, the CDR3 gives the full variable domain: DSGVTQTPKHLITATGQRVTLRCSPRSGDLSVYWYQQSLDQGLQFLIQYYNGEERAKGNILERFSAQQFPDLHSELNLSSLELGDSALYFCASSRRADSYNEQFFGPGTRLTVL.

This clone was detected a few times. V gene TRBV5-4 combines with J gene TRBJ1-1; unclear D gene. In germline, CDR1 is SGHNT, CDR2 YYREEE (reference sequence). The CDR3 runs 13 residues. Trimming took off 6 bases at V and 3 bases at J, with 12 bases between the two ends. CDR3 sequence: CASKMRRDTEAFF. The CDR3 DNA follows: TGTGCCAGCAAAATGAGGAGGGACACTGAAGCTTTCTTT.

This clone has just a few counts. The rearrangement uses TRBV7-2 and TRBJ2-2; 12 nucleotides line up with TRBD1. The CDR3 length is 15 residues. The V segment lost 5 bases and the J segment 9 bases; nucleotides outside the gene matches: 7. Germline CDR1 is SGHTA and CDR2 is FQGNSA. The CDR3 DNA follows: TGTGCCAGCAGCGCCGGGACAGGGGGCTTGCGGGAGCTGTTTTTT. Amino acid sequence: CASSAGTGGLRELFF.

This chain connects TRBV9 to TRBJ1-1; no firm D call. Germline CDR1 is SGDLS and CDR2 is YYNGEE. The CDR3 runs 13 residues. V gave up 1 base and J gave up 1 base, with 5 bases separating them. CDR3 sequence: CASSVSWNTEAFF. DNA of the CDR3: TGTGCCAGCAGCGTAAGCTGGAACACTGAAGCTTTCTTT.

This clone has more than one count but fewer than ten. This chain connects TRBV11-2 to TRBJ2-7, with 7 bases matching TRBD2. V lost 4 bases, J lost 3 bases, and 9 bases stayed unmatched. The CDR3 has 15 residues. Germline V lookup: CDR1 SGHAT, CDR2 FQNNGV. The CDR3 DNA reads as TGTGCCAGCAGCTATCGCGTGGCGGGGGTCTACGAGCAGTACTTC. Its translation is CASSYRVAGVYEQYF.

The chain uses TRBV7-9 and TRBJ1-5; TRBD1 matches 7 bases. CDR3 length: 17 residues. Germline V lookup: CDR1 SEHNR, CDR2 FQNEAQ (reference sequence). Trimming removed 1 base from V and 6 bases from J; junction bases left unmatched: 12. The CDR3 spells CASSLGAPGQRRQPQHF. As DNA, the CDR3 is TGTGCCAGCAGCTTAGGGGCGCCGGGACAGAGACGTCAGCCCCAGCATTTT.

This clone appeared a few times. Compared with germline, one end of the junction differs, possibly owing to a read error. V and J are TRBV27 and TRBJ2-5, with 10 bases lining up with TRBD2. The CDR3 length is 16 residues. Germline CDR1 reads MNHEY; CDR2 reads SMNVEV (reference sequence). Here the CDR3 reads CASSLGKREGQGTQYF. The CDR3 region has the DNA TGTGCCAGCAGTTTAGGGAAGCGGGAGGGCCAAGGGACCCAGTACTTC.

Only a few counts were recorded for this clone. The chain links TRBV15 to TRBJ2-7; maybe TRBD2 (6 bases). V gave up 0 bases and J gave up 6 bases, with 12 bases separating them. The germline V gene has CDR1 LNHNV and CDR2 YYDKDF (reference sequence). The CDR3 is 14 residues long. CDR3 bases: TGTGCCACCAGCAGAGATTCAGCGGGCTTCGAGCAGTACTTC. This codes for CATSRDSAGFEQYF.

This clone has just a few counts. This chain joins TRBV14 and TRBJ2-2; TRBD1 matches at 7 bases. Losses at the gene ends were 4 bases for V and 4 bases for J; bases not matched to a gene: 6. Germline V gene lookup returns CDR1 SGHDN and CDR2 FVKESK. This CDR3 is 15 amino acids long. The CDR3 DNA follows: TGTGCCAGCAGCCTGGGACAGCCGTCCACCGGGGAGCTGTTTTTT. Translating it yields CASSLGQPSTGELFF.

The rearrangement uses TRBV4-2 and TRBJ1-2; possibly TRBD1 for D (6 bases). The CDR3 length is 16 residues. Germline V lookup: CDR1 LGHNA, CDR2 YNFKEQ. Between the trimmed V and J ends, which lost 0 bases and 4 bases, there was a span of 15 bases. CDR3 sequence reads: CASSQDAGGQGYGYTF. CDR3 bases: TGTGCCAGCAGCCAAGATGCCGGGGGGCAGGGCTATGGCTACACCTTC.

This clone has only a few counts. The genes are TRBV9 and TRBJ2-7; 10 bases align to TRBD1. Germline V gives CDR1 SGDLS, CDR2 YYNGEE. CDR3 size: 15 residues. Unmatched junction bases numbered 9, after V lost 3 bases and J lost 6 bases. CDR3 in amino acids: CASSADRDRGGEQYF. The DNA for the CDR3 is TGTGCCAGCAGCGCCGACCGGGACAGGGGTGGCGAGCAGTACTTC.

The rearrangement uses TRBV21-1 and TRBJ1-5. TRBV21-1 constitutes a pseudogene. The CDR3 covers 15 residues. Here the CDR3 DNA reads TGTGCCAGCAGCATTCCCGGGTCCAATAATCAGCCCCAGCATTTT. Protein: CASSIPGSNNQPQHF.